This paragraph covers one TCR beta chain sequence. This clone was counted a single time. Its antigen remains unidentified. Per-base quality was not reported, and no clone a single base away is much larger than it. These data belong to a study of blood T cell repertoires in COVID-19 (dated by TCRdb to 2018 to 2021). Broadly, across the study: The collaborator samples originated in the United States, Italy and Spain and spanned the acute and convalescent phases of COVID-19. The sample metadata nearly always contained a de-identified subject ID, COVID-19 status, age in years and sex. The repertoires were released in a freely available public database intended as a resource for research on the immune response to SARS-CoV-2. Where available, HLA class I and class II types were obtained from metadata supplied by the sample provider rather than from assay-based typing. The material from the prospective study consisted of cDNA or gDNA derived from T cells, B-cell-depleted T cells, or PBMCs. Subjects who had been exposed to COVID-19, were actively infected with it, or had recovered from it provided the deeply sampled blood TCRbeta repertoires that made up the dataset. Samples were obtained from the ongoing ImmuneRACE study (first 160 participants) and from 1,254 subjects provided by 6 global collaborators. Findings and caveats that apply to the study as a whole: How much clinical and demographic metadata was included differed by source and by participant, and the metadata was provided uncurated.

TCRbeta CDR3 regions were amplified from genomic DNA by means of the immunoSEQ Assay, a bias-controlled multiplex PCR. The original pipeline was this. Within the assay, amplification of reference gene primers was used to estimate how many nucleated cells each sample contained. Sequence reads were collapsed and filtered to measure the absolute abundance of every unique TCRbeta CDR3 rearrangement. For each sample, productive Simpson clonality was calculated by taking the square root of Simpson's diversity index across productive rearrangements. The source is immuneACCESS, and TCRdb retained only in-frame sequences with V and J called. Part of the clones is not carried over; for the studies checked, unresolved V genes explain less than half of this, and the remainder is unexplained. Clone size and V and J calls were adopted from that table, with D and trimming inferred from the DNA. This sample lists 50,000 or so clones; over 80% were detected once. The ten biggest clones cover over 15% of the sample.

From the germline V gene, CDR1 is SGHRS and CDR2 is YFSETQ. V is cut by 5 bases and J by 9 bases, and the space between the germline ends is 24 bases. From the cysteine up to the phenylalanine, the CDR3 has a length of 16 residues. Here the CDR3 DNA is all that survives: 48 bases in frame from base 1. Each collaborating institution followed its own protocols to collect whole blood in K2EDTA tubes. For TCRbeta analysis, collaborators shipped samples in one of three forms: frozen whole blood, isolated PBMCs, or DNA extracted from either of those sample types. The receptor's source is a man in his forties or fifties with acute or convalescent COVID-19. Sequencing was done on a sample of peripheral blood. The chain is assembled from TRBV5-1 and TRBJ2-1; no D segment can be confidently identified. This receptor has the CDR3 CASSRRTTPFHTEQFF. The sequence in DNA is TGCGCCAGCAGTCGACGTACTACCCCATTTCACACTGAGCAGTTCTTC.